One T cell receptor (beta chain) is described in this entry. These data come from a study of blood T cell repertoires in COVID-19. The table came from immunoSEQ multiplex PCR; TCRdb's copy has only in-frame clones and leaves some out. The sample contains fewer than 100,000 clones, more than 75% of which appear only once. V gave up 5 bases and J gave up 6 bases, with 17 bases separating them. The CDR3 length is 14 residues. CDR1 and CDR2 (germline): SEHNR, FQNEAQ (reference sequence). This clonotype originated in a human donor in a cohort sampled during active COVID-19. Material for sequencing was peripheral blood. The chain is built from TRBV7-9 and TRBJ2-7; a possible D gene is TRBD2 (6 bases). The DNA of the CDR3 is TGTGCCAGCAGCCGAGTGGAGGGGTCGGGCGAGCAGTACTTC. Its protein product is CASSRVEGSGEQYF.